Shown below are 5 T cell receptor beta chains from a single sample sequenced in a study of blood T cells in healthy people across ages. A sample-barcoded 5' primer and a J-beta primer mix were used in a second PCR of about 6 to 11 cycles. TCRdb reanalysed the 5' RACE reads using MiXCR and keeps one entry per CDR3 protein. The table includes about 830,000 distinct CDR3 sequences, 55% to 75% detected once. The specimen was blood. Receptor source: a man aged 25 to 40 in good health.

The rearrangement links TRBV4-2 to TRBJ1-3; TRBD1 agrees at 9 bases. The CDR3 runs to 15 residues. Germline CDR1 reads LGHNA; CDR2 reads YNFKEQ. V was clipped by 4 bases and J by 2 bases; unmatched bases: 3. The CDR3 DNA reads TGTGCCAGCAGCCCTGGGGACAGGGCTGGAAACACCATATATTTT. Residues: CASSPGDRAGNTIYF.

On this clonotype itself: Germline and junction disagree at one end, which may indicate a read error. This chain connects TRBV7-2 to TRBJ2-7; no clear D. The CDR3 totals 13 residues. The germline gives CDR1 SGHTA, CDR2 FQGNSA. Here the CDR3 reads CAGSRGRISEQYF. The DNA of the CDR3 is TGTGCCGGCAGCCGTGGACGGATTTCCGAGCAGTACTTC.

The chain combines TRBV12-3 or TRBV12-4 with TRBJ2-3; D assignment may be TRBD1 or TRBD2 (6 bases each). V was clipped by 7 bases and J by 6 bases, with 20 bases between them. The CDR3 extends over 15 amino acids. The CDR3 DNA reads as TGTGCCAGCACCCTAGAGGGGGGTAGCTTGGATACGCAGTATTTT. This gives the protein CASTLEGGSLDTQYF.

J is TRBJ1-2 and V is TRBV11-2, with a weak D call TRBD1 (5 bases). Per germline, CDR1 SGHAT and CDR2 FQNNGV. The germline V and J ends were trimmed by 0 bases and 3 bases, with 14 bases remaining between them. CDR3 length: 16 amino acids. The CDR3 here is CASSLDRSGTDYGYTF. CDR3 DNA: TGTGCCAGCAGCTTAGATAGGAGTGGGACTGACTATGGCTACACCTTC.

This chain joins TRBV12-3 or TRBV12-4 and TRBJ1-1, with D tentatively TRBD1 (6 bases). The ends were cut back, 7 bases at V and 9 bases at J, with 18 bases in the middle. The length of the CDR3 is 13 residues. CDR3 protein: CASMRISGTKAFF. CDR3 nucleotides: TGTGCCAGCATGAGGATTTCCGGGACAAAAGCTTTCTTT.